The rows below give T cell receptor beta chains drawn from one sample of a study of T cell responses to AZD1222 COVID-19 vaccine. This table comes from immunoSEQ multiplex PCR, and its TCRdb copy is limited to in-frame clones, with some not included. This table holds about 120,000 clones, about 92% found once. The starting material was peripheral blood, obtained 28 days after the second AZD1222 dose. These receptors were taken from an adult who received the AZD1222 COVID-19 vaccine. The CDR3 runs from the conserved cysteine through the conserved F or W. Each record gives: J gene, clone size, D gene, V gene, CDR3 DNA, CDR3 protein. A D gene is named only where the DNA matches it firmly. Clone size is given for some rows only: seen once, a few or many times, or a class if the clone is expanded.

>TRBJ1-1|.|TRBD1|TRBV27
TGTGCCAGCAGTTTCCGGGACAGGGGGCTTAGGAAGAACACTGAAGCTTTCTTT
CASSFRDRGLRKNTEAFF
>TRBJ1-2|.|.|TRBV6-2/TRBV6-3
TGTGCCAGCAGCCATGGGACGGAATATGGCTACACCTTC
CASSHGTEYGYTF
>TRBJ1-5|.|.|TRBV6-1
TGTGCCAGCAGTGAATACTTTTGGGGGGATAGCAATCAGCCCCAGCATTTT
CASSEYFWGDSNQPQHF
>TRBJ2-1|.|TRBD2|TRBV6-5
TGTGCCAGCAGTTACTCGGGACTAGCGGACAATGAGCAGTTCTTC
CASSYSGLADNEQFF
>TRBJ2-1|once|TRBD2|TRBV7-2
TGTGCCAGCAGCTTAGTAGCGGGGGAAAACAATGAGCAGTTCTTC
CASSLVAGENNEQFF
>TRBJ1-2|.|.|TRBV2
TGTGCCAGCAGTGAGGGAGATTATGGCTACACCTTC
CASSEGDYGYTF
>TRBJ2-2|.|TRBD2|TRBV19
TGTGCCAGTAGTTTTAGTCTTGGAGCGGGAGGCCACCTACGCGGGGAGCTGTTTTTT
CASSFSLGAGGHLRGELFF
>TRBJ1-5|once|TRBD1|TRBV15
TGTGCCACCAGCAGAGAAGGACAGGGCGATCAGCCCCAGCATTTT
CATSREGQGDQPQHF
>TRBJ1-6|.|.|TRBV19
TGTGCCAGTAGTATCGCCGGGTCGGCTTCACCCCTCCACTTT
CASSIAGSASPLHF
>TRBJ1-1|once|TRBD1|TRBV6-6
TGTGCCAGCAGTTACGGACAGGATGGCACTGAAGCTTTCTTT
CASSYGQDGTEAFF
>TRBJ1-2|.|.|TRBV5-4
TGTGCCAGCAGCTTGGAACGTACAGGGCTAGCTAACTATGGCTACACCTTC
CASSLERTGLANYGYTF
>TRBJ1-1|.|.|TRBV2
TGTGCCAGCACCTTACAGGGTACCCTAAAAGCTTTCTTT
CASTLQGTLKAFF
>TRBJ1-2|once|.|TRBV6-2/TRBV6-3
TGTGCCAGCAGTTTGCCGGGAAGCGTATTTGGCTACACCTTC
CASSLPGSVFGYTF
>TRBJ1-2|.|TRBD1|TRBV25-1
TGTGCCAGCAGTGACCGCGACAGGGGCTATAACGGCTACACCTTC
CASSDRDRGYNGYTF
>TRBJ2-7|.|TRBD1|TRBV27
TGTGCCAGCAGCCAAAGACAGGGATACGAGCAGTACTTC
CASSQRQGYEQYF
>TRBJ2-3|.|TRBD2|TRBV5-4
TGTGCCAGCAGCTCGGGACTAGCGGAGACAGATACGCAGTATTTT
CASSSGLAETDTQYF
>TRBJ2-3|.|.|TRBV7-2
TGTGCCAGCAGCTTAGGGGTGGGGGCCGAGGATACGCAGTATTTT
CASSLGVGAEDTQYF
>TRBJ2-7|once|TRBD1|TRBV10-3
TGTGCCACCCGCACACAGGGGGCCTACGAGCAGTACTTC
CATRTQGAYEQYF
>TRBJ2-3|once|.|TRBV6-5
TGTGCCAGCAGTTACTCGCAACCCTCGAGTCTCACCTATTTT
CASSYSQPSSLTYF
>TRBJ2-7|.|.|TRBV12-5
TGTGCTAGTGGTTTGACCCGGACAGTTAGCTCCTACGAGCAGTACTTC
CASGLTRTVSSYEQYF
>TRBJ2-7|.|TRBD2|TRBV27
TGTGCCAGCAGTCCGGCGGGGGTCTACGAGCAGTACTTC
CASSPAGVYEQYF
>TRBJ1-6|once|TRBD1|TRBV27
TGTGCCAGCAGTGCGCACAGGGGGCTCAATGATTCACCCCTCCACTTT
CASSAHRGLNDSPLHF
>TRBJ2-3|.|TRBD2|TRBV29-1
TGCAGCGCAAGACCGAGCGGGAGCGGCACAGATACGCAGTATTTT
CSARPSGSGTDTQYF
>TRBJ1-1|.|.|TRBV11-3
TGTGCCAGCAGCCCTAACTGGGGGACCGCATCTGAAGCTTTCTTT
CASSPNWGTASEAFF
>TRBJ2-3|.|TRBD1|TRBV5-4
TGTGCCAGCAGCTTGGGTATGGGACAGGGTGGCGCAGATACGCAGTATTTT
CASSLGMGQGGADTQYF
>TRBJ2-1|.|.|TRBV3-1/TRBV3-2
TGTGCCAGCAGCCCCCTCGCGGGGGCCACCAATGAGCAGTTCTTC
CASSPLAGATNEQFF
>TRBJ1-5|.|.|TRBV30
TGTGCCTGGAATAAGCAGGTTAACCAGCCCCAGCATTTT
CAWNKQVNQPQHF
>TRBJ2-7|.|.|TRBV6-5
TGTGCCAGTGGGCAGGGTTCGGTCGAGCAGTACTTC
CASGQGSVEQYF
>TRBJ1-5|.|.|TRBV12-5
TGTGCTAGTGGTCAGGGGTCTGCCCAGCATTTT
CASGQGSAQHF
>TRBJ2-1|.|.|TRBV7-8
TGTGCCAGCAGCCCCCAACTAGCCGACAATGAGCAGTTCTTC
CASSPQLADNEQFF
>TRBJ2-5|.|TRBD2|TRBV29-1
TGCAGCGTTGGCCCCCTAGCGGGAGTAGAGGAGACCCAGTACTTC
CSVGPLAGVEETQYF
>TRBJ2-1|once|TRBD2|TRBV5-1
TGCGCCAGCAGCTCCGAGGGGAGGCTAGCGGGAGTCAATGAGCAGTTCTTC
CASSSEGRLAGVNEQFF
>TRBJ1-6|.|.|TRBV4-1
TGCGCCAGCAAGAAGGGAAATGATGGTTCACCCCTCCACTTT
CASKKGNDGSPLHF
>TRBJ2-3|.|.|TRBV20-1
TGCAGTGCTAGCCGCACAGATACGCAGTATTTT
CSASRTDTQYF
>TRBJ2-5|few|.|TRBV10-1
TGCGCCACCATACATGTCTCCAGAGAGACCCAGTACTTC
CATIHVSRETQYF
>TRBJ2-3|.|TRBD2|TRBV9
TGTGCCAGCAGCCCGAGACTAGCGGGGGGGGTGGATACGCAGTATTTT
CASSPRLAGGVDTQYF
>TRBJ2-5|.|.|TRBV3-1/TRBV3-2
TGTGCCAGCAGCCAAGTAGTCCGGGGTGTGTGGGGGGTAGGGGAGACCCAGTACTTC
CASSQVVRGVWGVGETQYF
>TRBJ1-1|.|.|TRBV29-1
TGCAGCGTTGTTAAGGATCCGAACACTGAAGCTTTCTTT
CSVVKDPNTEAFF
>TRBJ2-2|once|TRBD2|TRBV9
TGTGCCAGCAGCGTAGCTGCAATCGCGGGAGCTCGGACCGGGGAGCTGTTTTTT
CASSVAAIAGARTGELFF
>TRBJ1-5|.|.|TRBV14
TGTGCCAGCAGCCTAAGAAATCAGCCCCAGCATTTT
CASSLRNQPQHF
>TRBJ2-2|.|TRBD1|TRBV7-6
TGTGCCAGCAGCTTCGGGACAGGGGCCGAGAACACCGGGGAGCTGTTTTTT
CASSFGTGAENTGELFF
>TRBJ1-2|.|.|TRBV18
TGTGCCAGCTCACCGGGCGCCCAGGCCCGGGGTGGCTACACCTTC
CASSPGAQARGGYTF
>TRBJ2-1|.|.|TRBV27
TGTGCCAGCAGTCATAATCCGCAGTTCTTC
CASSHNPQFF
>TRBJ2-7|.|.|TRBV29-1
TGCAGCGTGGGGGAAAGCACCTACGAGCAGTACTTC
CSVGESTYEQYF
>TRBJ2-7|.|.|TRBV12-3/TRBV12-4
TGTGCCAGCAGTTCGGACAGTTACGAGCAGTACTTC
CASSSDSYEQYF
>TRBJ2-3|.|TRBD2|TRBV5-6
TGTGCCAGCCTAGAGGCGGGGGGCACAGATACGCAGTATTTT
CASLEAGGTDTQYF
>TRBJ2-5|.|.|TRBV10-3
TGTGCCATCAGTGAGTCGGTGGAAGAGACCCAGTACTTC
CAISESVEETQYF
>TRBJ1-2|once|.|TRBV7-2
TGTGCCAGCAGCTTAGCGGGGGGGGTTTCAATGGGTGCTAATGGCTACACCTTC
CASSLAGGVSMGANGYTF